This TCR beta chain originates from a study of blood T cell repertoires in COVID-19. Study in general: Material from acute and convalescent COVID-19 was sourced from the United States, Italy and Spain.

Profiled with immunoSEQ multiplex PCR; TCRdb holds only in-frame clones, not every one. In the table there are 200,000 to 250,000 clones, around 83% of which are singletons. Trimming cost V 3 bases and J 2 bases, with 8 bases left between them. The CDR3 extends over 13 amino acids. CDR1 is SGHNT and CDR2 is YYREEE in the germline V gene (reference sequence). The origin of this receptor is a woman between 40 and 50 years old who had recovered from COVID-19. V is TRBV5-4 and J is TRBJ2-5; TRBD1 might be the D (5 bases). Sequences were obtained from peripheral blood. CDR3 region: CASSWGLQETQYF. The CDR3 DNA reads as TGTGCCAGCAGCTGGGGCCTACAAGAGACCCAGTACTTC.